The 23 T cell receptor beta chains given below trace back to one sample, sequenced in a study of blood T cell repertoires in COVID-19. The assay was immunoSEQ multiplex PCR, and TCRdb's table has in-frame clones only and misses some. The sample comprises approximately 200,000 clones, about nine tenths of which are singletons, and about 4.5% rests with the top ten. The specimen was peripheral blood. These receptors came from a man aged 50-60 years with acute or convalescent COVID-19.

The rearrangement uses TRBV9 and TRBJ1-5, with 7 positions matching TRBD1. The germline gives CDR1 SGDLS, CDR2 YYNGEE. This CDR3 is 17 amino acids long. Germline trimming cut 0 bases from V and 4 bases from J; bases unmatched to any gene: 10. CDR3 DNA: TGTGCCAGCAGCGTAGAGGAAGGGGACAGTAAAAATCAGCCCCAGCATTTT. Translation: CASSVEEGDSKNQPQHF.

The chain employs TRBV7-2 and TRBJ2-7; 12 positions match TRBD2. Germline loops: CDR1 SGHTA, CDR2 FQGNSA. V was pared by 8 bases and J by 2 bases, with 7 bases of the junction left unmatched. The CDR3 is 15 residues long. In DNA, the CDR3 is TGTGCCAGCGGCCGGACTAGCGGGGTCCCCTACGAGCAGTACTTC. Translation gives CASGRTSGVPYEQYF.

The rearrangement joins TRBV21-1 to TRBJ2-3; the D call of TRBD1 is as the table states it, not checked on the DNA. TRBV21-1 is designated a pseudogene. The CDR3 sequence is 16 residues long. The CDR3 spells CASSPEGQGGPDTQYF. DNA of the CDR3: TGTGCCAGCAGCCCTGAGGGGCAGGGGGGACCAGATACGCAGTATTTT.

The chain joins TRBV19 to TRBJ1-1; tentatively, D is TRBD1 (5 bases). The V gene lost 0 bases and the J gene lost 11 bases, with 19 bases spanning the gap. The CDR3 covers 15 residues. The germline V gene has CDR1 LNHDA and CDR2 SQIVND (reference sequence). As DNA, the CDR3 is TGTGCCAGTAGTATAGACAACCAGGGTAAAAAGTCGGCTTTCTTT. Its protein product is CASSIDNQGKKSAFF.

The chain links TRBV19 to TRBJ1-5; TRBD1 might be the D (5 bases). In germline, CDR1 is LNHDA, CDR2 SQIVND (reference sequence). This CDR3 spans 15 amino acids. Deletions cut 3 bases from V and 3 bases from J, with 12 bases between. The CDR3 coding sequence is TGTGCCAGTAGTATTTCCCAGGGCCCCAATCAGCCCCAGCATTTT. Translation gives CASSISQGPNQPQHF.

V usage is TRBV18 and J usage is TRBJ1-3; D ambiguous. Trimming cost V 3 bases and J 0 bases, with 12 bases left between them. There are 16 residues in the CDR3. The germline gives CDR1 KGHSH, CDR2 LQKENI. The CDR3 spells CASSPYEVSSGNTIYF. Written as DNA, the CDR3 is TGTGCCAGCTCACCGTACGAGGTGAGCTCTGGAAACACCATATATTTT.

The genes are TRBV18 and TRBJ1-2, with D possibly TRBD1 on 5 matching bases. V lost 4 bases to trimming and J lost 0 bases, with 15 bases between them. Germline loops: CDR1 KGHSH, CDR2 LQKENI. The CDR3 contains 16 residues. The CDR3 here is CASSLDSPTTNYGYTF. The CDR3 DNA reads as TGTGCCAGCTCACTCGACAGCCCCACTACTAACTATGGCTACACCTTC.

CDR3 sequence: CASSPKGGQGHSPLHF. CDR3 bases: TGTGCCAGCTCACCAAAAGGGGGACAGGGTCATTCACCCCTCCACTTT. The chain couples TRBV18 to TRBJ1-6; 9 positions match TRBD1. The J segment lost 8 bases and the V segment lost 2 bases, leaving 7 bases of the junction unmatched. CDR3 length: 16 residues. The germline V gene has CDR1 KGHSH and CDR2 LQKENI.

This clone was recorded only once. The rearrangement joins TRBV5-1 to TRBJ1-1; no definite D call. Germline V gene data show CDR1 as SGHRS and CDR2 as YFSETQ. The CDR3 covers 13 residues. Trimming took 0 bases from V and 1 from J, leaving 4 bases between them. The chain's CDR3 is CASSLERNTEAFF. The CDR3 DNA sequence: TGCGCCAGCAGCTTGGAGAGGAACACTGAAGCTTTCTTT.

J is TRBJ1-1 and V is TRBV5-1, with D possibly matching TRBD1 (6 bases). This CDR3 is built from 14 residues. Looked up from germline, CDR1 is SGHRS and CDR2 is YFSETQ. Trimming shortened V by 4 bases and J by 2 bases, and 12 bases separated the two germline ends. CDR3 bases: TGCGCCAGCAGCGTTCAGGGGATTAACACTGAAGCTTTCTTT. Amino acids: CASSVQGINTEAFF.

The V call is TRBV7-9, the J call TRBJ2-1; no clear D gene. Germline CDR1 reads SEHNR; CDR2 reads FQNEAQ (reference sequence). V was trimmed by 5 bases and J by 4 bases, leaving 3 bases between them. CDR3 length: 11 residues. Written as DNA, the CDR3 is TGTGCCAGCAGCGAGTACAATGAGCAGTTCTTC. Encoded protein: CASSEYNEQFF.

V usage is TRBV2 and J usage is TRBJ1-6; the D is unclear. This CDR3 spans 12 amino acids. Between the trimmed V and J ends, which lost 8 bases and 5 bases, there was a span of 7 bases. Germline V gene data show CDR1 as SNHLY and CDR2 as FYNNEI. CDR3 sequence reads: CASRYDNSPLHF. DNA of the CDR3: TGTGCCAGCCGGTACGATAATTCACCCCTCCACTTT.

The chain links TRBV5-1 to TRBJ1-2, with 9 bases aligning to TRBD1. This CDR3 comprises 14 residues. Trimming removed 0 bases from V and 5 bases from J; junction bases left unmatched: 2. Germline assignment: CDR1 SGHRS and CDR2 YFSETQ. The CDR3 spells CASSLEGTGYGYTF. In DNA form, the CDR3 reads TGCGCCAGCAGCTTGGAAGGGACAGGGTATGGCTACACCTTC.

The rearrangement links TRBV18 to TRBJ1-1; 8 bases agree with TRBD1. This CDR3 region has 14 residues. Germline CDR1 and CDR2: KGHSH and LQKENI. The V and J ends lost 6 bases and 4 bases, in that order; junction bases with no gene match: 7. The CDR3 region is CASSFRQGSTEAFF. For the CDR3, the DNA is TGTGCCAGCTCCTTTAGACAGGGGAGCACTGAAGCTTTCTTT.

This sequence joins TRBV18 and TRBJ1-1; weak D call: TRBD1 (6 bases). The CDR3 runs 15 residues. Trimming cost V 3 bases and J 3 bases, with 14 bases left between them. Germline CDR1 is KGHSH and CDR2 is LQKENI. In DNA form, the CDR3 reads TGTGCCAGCTCACCGGGACACCGAAGGGACACTGAAGCTTTCTTT. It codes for CASSPGHRRDTEAFF.

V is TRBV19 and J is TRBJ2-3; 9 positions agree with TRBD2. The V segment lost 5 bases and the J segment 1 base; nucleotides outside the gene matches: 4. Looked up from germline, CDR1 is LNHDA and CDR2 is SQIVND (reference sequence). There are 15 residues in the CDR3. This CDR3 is CASSETSGRTDTQYF. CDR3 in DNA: TGTGCCAGTAGTGAGACTAGCGGCCGCACAGATACGCAGTATTTT.

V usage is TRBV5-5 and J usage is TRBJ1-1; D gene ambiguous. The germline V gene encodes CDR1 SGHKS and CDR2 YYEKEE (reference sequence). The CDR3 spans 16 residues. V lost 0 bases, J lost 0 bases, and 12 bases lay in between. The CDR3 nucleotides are TGTGCCAGCAGCTTGGTGGGTGCCAGGTTGAACACTGAAGCTTTCTTT. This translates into CASSLVGARLNTEAFF.

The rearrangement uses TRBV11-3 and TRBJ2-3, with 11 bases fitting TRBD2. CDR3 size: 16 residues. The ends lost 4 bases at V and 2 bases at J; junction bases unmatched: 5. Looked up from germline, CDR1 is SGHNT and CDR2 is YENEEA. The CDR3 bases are TGTGCCAGCAGCTCCCGGACTAGCGGGTACACAGATACGCAGTATTTT. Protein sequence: CASSSRTSGYTDTQYF.

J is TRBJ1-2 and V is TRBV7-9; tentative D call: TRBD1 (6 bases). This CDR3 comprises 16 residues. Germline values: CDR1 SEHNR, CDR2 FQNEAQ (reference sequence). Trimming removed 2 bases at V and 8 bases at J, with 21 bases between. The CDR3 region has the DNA TGTGCCAGCAGCTTAATAATGGGCAGGGGCGCAGTCGGCTACACCTTC. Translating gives CASSLIMGRGAVGYTF.

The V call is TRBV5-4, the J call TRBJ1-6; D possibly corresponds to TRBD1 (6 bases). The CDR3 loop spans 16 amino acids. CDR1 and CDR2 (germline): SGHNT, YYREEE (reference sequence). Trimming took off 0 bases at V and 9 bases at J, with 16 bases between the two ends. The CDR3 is CASSLENRVGFSPLHF. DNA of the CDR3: TGTGCCAGCAGCTTGGAAAACAGGGTAGGGTTTTCACCCCTCCACTTT.

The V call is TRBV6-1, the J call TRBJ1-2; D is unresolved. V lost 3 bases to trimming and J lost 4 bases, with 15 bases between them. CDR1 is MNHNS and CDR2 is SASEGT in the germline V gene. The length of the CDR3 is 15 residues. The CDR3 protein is CASSDIRGTAYGYTF. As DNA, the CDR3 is TGTGCCAGCAGTGATATCCGGGGAACCGCCTATGGCTACACCTTC.

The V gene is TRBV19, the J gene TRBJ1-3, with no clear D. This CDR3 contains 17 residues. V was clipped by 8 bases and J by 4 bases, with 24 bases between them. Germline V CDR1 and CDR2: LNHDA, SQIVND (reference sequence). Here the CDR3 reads CASVGSRSLSKGNTIYF. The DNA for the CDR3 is TGTGCCAGTGTCGGGTCTCGAAGTCTCTCTAAAGGAAACACCATATATTTT.

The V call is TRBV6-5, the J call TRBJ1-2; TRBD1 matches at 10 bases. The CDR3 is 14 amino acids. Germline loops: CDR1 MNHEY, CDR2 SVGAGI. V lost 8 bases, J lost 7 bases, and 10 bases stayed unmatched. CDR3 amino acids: CASSRGTGVGGYTF. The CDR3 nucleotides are TGTGCCAGCTCGCGGGGGACAGGGGTTGGTGGCTACACCTTC.